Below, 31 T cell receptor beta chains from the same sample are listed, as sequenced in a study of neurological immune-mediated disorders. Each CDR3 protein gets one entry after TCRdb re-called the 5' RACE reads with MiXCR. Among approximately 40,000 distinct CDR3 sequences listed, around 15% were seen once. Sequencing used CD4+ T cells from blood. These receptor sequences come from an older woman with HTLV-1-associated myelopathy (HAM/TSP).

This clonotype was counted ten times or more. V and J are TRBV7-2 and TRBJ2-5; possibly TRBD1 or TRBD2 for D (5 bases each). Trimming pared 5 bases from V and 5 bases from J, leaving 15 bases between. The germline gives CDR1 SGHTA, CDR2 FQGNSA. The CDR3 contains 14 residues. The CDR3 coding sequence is TGTGCCAGCAGCCGTGCATCTTGGGGGGAGACCCAGTACTTC. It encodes CASSRASWGETQYF.

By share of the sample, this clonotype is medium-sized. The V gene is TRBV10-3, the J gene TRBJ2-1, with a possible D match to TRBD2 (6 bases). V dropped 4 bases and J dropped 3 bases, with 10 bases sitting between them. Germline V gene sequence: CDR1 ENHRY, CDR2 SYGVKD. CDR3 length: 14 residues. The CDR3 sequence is CAISAAGNYNEQFF. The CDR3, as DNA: TGTGCCATCAGTGCGGCGGGGAACTACAATGAGCAGTTCTTC.

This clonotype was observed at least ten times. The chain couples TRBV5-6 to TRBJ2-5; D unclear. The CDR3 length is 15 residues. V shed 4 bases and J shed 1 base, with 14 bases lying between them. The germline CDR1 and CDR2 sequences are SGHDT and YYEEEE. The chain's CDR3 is CASSSSWQTQETQYF. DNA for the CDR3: TGTGCCAGCAGCAGCTCGTGGCAGACCCAAGAGACCCAGTACTTC.

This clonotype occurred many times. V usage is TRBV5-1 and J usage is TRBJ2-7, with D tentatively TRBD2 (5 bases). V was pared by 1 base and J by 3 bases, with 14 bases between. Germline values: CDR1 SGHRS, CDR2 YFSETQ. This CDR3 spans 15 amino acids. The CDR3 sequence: CASSLTEDPGYEQYF. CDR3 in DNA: TGCGCCAGCAGCTTGACGGAGGATCCCGGCTACGAGCAGTACTTC.

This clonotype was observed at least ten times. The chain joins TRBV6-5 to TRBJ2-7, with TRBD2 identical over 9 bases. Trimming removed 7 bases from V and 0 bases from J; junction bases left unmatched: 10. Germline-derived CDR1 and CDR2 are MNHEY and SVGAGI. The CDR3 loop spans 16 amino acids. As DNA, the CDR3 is TGTGCCAGCACGGGACTAGCTCGTAGGGGCTCCTACGAGCAGTACTTC. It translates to CASTGLARRGSYEQYF.

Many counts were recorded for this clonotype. DNA for the CDR3: TGCAGTGCTTTGGGACAGGTTGATCAGCCCCAGCATTTT. Residues: CSALGQVDQPQHF. The chain has TRBV20-1 and TRBJ1-5; 8 bases line up with TRBD1. The CDR3 has 13 residues. Germline V gene lookup returns CDR1 DFQATT and CDR2 SNEGSKA (reference sequence). The trim removed 5 bases at V and 5 bases at J, leaving 5 bases unmatched.

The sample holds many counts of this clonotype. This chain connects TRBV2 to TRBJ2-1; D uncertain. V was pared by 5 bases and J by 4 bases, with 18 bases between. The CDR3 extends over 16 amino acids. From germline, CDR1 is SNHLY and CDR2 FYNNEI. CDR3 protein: CASSKGLIPPYNEQFF. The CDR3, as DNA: TGTGCCAGCAGTAAAGGGCTTATACCGCCGTACAATGAGCAGTTCTTC.

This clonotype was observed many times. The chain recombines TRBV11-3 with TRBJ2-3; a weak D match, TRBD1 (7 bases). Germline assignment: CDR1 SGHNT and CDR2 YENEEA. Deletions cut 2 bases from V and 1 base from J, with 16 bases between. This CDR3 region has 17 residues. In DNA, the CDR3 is TGTGCCAGCAGCTTAAGCGGGCGGACAGGCCGCACAGATACGCAGTATTTT. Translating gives CASSLSGRTGRTDTQYF.

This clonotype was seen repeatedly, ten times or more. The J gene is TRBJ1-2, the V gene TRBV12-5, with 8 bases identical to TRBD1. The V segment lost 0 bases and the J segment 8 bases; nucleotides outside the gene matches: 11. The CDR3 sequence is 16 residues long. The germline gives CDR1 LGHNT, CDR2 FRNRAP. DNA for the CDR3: TGTGCTAGTGGTTTGGTATGGTATGGACAGGGCGAAGGCTACACCTTC. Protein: CASGLVWYGQGEGYTF.

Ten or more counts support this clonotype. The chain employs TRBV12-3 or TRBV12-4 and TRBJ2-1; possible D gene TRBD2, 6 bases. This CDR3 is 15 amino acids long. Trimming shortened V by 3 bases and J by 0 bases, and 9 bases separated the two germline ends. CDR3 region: CASSFSGGSYNEQFF. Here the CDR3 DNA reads TGTGCCAGCAGTTTCTCCGGGGGCTCCTACAATGAGCAGTTCTTC.

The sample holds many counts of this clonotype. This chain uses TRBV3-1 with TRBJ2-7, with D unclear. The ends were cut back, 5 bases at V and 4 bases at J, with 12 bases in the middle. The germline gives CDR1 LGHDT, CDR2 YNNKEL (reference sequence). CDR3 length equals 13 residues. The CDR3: CASSFGISYEQYF. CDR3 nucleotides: TGTGCCAGCAGCTTCGGTATCTCGTACGAGCAGTACTTC.

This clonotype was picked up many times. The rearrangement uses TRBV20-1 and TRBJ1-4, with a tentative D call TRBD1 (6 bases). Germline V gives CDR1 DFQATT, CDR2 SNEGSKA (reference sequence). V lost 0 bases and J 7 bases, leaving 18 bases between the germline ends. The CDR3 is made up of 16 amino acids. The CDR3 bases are TGCAGTGCTAGAGATGGATTCGGGGGCGCGGGTGAAAAACTGTTTTTT. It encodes CSARDGFGGAGEKLFF.

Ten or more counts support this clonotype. CDR3 bases: TGTGCCAGCAGTCAGGGTGGGGGGAGCTCCTACAATGAGCAGTTCTTC. Translating it yields CASSQGGGSSYNEQFF. The chain is built from TRBV12-3 or TRBV12-4 and TRBJ2-1; D may be TRBD2 (6 bases). Deletions cut 5 bases from V and 0 bases from J, with 14 bases between. The CDR3 sequence is 16 residues long.

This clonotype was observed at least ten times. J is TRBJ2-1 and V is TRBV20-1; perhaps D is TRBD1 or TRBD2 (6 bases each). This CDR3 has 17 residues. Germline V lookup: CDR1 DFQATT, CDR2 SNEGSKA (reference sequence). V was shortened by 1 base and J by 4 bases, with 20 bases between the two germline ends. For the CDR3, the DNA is TGCAGTGCTAGAGTGACGGGGGTCTCGGGGGCTTACAATGAGCAGTTCTTC. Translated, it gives CSARVTGVSGAYNEQFF.

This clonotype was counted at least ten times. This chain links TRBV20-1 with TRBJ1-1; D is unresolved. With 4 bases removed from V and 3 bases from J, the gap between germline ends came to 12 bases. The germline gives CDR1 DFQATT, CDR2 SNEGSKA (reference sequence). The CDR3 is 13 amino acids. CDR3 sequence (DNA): TGCAGTGCTAAAAGGACGGCAGACACTGAAGCTTTCTTT. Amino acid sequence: CSAKRTADTEAFF.

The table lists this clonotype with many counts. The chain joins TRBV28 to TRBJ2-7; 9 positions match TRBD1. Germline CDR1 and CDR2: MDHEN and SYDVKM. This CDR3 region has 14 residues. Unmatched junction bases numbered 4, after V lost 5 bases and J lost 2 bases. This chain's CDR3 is CASSRTGDPYEQYF. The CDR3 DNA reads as TGTGCCAGCAGTCGGACAGGGGATCCCTACGAGCAGTACTTC.

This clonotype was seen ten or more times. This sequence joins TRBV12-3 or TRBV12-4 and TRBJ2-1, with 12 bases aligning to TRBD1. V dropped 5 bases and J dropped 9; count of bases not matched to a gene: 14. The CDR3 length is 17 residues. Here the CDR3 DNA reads TGTGCCAGCAGTAAGAGCCCCGGGACAGGGGGCTATCTTGAGCAGTTCTTC. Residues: CASSKSPGTGGYLEQFF.

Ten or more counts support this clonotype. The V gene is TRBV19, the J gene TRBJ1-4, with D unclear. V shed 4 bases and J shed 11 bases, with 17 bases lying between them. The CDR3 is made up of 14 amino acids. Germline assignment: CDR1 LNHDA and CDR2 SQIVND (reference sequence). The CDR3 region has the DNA TGTGCCAGTAGTAGATACAGCTCCTCGGGGAAACTGTTTTTT. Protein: CASSRYSSSGKLFF.

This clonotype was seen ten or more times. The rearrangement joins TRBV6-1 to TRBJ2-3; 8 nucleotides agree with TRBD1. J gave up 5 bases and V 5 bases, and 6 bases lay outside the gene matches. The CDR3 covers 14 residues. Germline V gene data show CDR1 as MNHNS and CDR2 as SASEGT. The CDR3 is CASSSQGQGDTQYF. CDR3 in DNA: TGTGCCAGCAGTAGCCAAGGACAGGGAGATACGCAGTATTTT.

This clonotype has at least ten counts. CDR3 amino acids: CATSRDRAGAEQYF. CDR3 nucleotides: TGTGCCACCAGCAGAGATCGGGCCGGGGCCGAGCAGTACTTC. The chain links TRBV15 to TRBJ2-7; the D call may be TRBD1 or TRBD2 (5 bases each). Trimming took 0 bases from V and 6 from J, leaving 12 bases between them. There are 14 residues in the CDR3. From germline, CDR1 is LNHNV and CDR2 YYDKDF (reference sequence).

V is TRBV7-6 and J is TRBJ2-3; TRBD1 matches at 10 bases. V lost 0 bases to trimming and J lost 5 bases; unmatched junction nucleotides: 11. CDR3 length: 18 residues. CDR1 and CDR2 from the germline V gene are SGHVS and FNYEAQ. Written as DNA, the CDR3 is TGTGCCAGCAGCTTAGCTATTCTTGACAGGGGGCGAGAAGATACGCAGTATTTT. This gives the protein CASSLAILDRGREDTQYF.

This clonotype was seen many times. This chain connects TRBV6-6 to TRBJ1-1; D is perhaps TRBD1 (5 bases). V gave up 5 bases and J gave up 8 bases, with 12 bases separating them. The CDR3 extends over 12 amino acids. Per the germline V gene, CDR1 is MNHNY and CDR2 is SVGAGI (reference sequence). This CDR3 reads CASSAGIGEAFF. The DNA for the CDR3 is TGTGCCAGCAGTGCAGGGATAGGCGAAGCTTTCTTT.

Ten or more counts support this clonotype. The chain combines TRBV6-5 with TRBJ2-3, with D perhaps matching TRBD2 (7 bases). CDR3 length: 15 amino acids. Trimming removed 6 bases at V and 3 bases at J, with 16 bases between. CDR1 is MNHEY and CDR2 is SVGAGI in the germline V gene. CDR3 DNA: TGTGCCAGCAGCTGGGGGGGCCTAGGAACAGATACGCAGTATTTT. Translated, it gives CASSWGGLGTDTQYF.

CDR3 nucleotides: TGTGCCAGCAGCATGGGGATTCTACGTGAGCAGTACTTC. Its translation is CASSMGILREQYF. The V call is TRBV5-8, the J call TRBJ2-7, with unresolved D. The CDR3 loop spans 13 amino acids. Trimming pared 4 bases from V and 7 bases from J, leaving 15 bases between. Germline V lookup: CDR1 SGHTS, CDR2 YDEGEE. The variable domain in full, with the rest retrieved from reference TRBV5-8 and TRBJ2-7, is EAGVTQSPTHLIKTRGQQATLRCSPISGHTSVYWYQQALGLGLQFLLWYDEGEERNRGNFPPRFSGRQFPNYSSELNVNALELEDSALYLCASSMGILREQYFGPGTRLTVT.

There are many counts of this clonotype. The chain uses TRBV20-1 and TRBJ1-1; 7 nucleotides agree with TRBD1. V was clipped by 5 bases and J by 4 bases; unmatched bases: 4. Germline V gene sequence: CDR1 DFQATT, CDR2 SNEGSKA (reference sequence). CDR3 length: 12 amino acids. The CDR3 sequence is CSADHRGTEAFF. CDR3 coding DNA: TGCAGTGCTGACCACAGGGGCACTGAAGCTTTCTTT.

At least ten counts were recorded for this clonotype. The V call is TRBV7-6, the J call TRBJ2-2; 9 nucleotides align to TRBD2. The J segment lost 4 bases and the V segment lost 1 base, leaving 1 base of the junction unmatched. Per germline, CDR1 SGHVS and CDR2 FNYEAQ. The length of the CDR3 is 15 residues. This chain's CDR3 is CASSLGGGATGELFF. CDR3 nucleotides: TGTGCCAGCAGCTTAGGCGGGGGGGCCACCGGGGAGCTGTTTTTT.

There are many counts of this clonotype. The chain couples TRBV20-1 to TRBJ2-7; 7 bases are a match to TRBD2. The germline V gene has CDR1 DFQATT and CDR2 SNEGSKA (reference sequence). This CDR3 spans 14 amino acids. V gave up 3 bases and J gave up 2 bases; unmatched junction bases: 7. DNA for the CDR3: TGCAGTGCTAGCCCCCTAGCGGTCCCCTACGAGCAGTACTTC. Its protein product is CSASPLAVPYEQYF.

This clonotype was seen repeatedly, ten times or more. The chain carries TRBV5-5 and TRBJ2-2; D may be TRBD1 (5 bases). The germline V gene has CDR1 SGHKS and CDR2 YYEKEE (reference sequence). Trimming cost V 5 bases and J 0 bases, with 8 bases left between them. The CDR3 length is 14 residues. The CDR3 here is CASRGHSNTGELFF. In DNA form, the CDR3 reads TGTGCCAGCAGAGGACATTCGAACACCGGGGAGCTGTTTTTT. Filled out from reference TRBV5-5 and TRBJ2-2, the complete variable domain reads DAGVTQSPTHLIKTRGQQVTLRCSPISGHKSVSWYQQVLGQGPQFIFQYYEKEERGRGNFPDRFSARQFPNYSSELNVNALLLGDSALYLCASRGHSNTGELFFGEGSRLTVL.

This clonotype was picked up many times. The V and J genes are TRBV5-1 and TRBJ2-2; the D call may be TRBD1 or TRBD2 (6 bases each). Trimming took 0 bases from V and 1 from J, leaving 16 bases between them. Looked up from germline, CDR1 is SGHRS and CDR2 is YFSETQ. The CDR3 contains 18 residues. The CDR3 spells CASSLGPQGTGNTGELFF. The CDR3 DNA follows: TGCGCCAGCAGCTTGGGGCCTCAGGGGACTGGGAACACCGGGGAGCTGTTTTTT.

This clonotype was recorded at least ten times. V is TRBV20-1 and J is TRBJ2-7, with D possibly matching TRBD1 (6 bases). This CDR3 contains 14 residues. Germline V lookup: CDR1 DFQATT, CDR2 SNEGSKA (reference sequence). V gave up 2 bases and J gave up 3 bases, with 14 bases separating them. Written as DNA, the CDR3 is TGCAGTGCTAGAACAGGGTCCGGTGGCTACGAGCAGTACTTC. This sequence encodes CSARTGSGGYEQYF.

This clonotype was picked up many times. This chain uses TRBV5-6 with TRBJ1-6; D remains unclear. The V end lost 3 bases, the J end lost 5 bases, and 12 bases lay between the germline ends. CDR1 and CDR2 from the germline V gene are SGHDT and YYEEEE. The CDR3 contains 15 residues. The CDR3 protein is CASSWVTRNNSPLHF. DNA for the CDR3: TGTGCCAGCAGCTGGGTGACAAGGAATAATTCACCCCTCCACTTT.